These T cell receptor beta chains were read from a single sample in a study of cytomegalovirus exposure and HLA in healthy donors. Profiling relied on immunoSEQ multiplex PCR, and the TCRdb table lists in-frame clones only, not all of them. The table includes around 180,000 clones, roughly 84% detected once. Sequenced: PBMCs. These receptor sequences come from a girl aged 2 to 9 in good health and CMV-seropositive. Both conserved end residues are part of each CDR3. A D gene is named only where the DNA matches it firmly. Some rows mark clone size as missing; the rest say once, few, many or name a class of expanded clone.

CDR3nt: TGTGCCAGCAGTGAAGGTGGACAGGGATCCAGGGAGGCTTTCTTT
CDR3aa: CASSEGGQGSREAFF
d_gene: TRBD1
abundance: .
j_gene: TRBJ1-1
v_gene: TRBV2

CDR3nt: TGTGCCAGCAAACGGAGGACAGCTTCTGGCACTGAAGCTTTTTTT
CDR3aa: CASKRRTASGTEAFF
d_gene: .
abundance: .
j_gene: TRBJ1-1
v_gene: TRBV6-1

CDR3nt: TGTGCCAGCCGCCGGTCAGGGTCCACCGGGGAGCTGTTTTTT
CDR3aa: CASRRSGSTGELFF
d_gene: .
abundance: .
j_gene: TRBJ2-2
v_gene: TRBV11-2

CDR3nt: TGCGCCAGCAGTGAGCCACCGGGACAGTTTTTCTATGGCTACACCTTC
CDR3aa: CASSEPPGQFFYGYTF
d_gene: TRBD1
abundance: .
j_gene: TRBJ1-2
v_gene: TRBV10-2

CDR3nt: TGTGCCAGCAGTTACAGCTTGATGAACACCGGGGAGCTGTTTTTT
CDR3aa: CASSYSLMNTGELFF
d_gene: .
abundance: .
j_gene: TRBJ2-2
v_gene: TRBV6-5

CDR3nt: TGCGCCAGCAGCCAAGAAAGGCCACAGGGTAAGAACAACTATGGCTACACCTTC
CDR3aa: CASSQERPQGKNNYGYTF
d_gene: .
abundance: .
j_gene: TRBJ1-2
v_gene: TRBV4-1

CDR3nt: TGCGCCAGCAGCTTTACTAGCGGGGCTTCCTACGAGCAGTACTTC
CDR3aa: CASSFTSGASYEQYF
d_gene: TRBD2
abundance: .
j_gene: TRBJ2-7
v_gene: TRBV5-1

CDR3nt: TGTGCCAGCAGCCAGCCCGGCCCTAGGGGGATTCGGAATACGCAGTATTTT
CDR3aa: CASSQPGPRGIRNTQYF
d_gene: .
abundance: .
j_gene: TRBJ2-3
v_gene: TRBV11-2

CDR3nt: TGCAGCGCACATCGAACGAACACTGAAGCTTTCTTT
CDR3aa: CSAHRTNTEAFF
d_gene: .
abundance: .
j_gene: TRBJ1-1
v_gene: TRBV29-1

CDR3nt: TGTGCCAGCAAAATGGGACATTTAAACCCAACTAATGAAAAACTGTTTTTT
CDR3aa: CASKMGHLNPTNEKLFF
d_gene: .
abundance: .
j_gene: TRBJ1-4
v_gene: TRBV7-8

CDR3nt: TGCGCCAGCAGCCAAGTACGACTAGCGGGAGGGCCGGATGAGCAGTTCTTC
CDR3aa: CASSQVRLAGGPDEQFF
d_gene: TRBD2
abundance: .
j_gene: TRBJ2-1
v_gene: TRBV4-1

CDR3nt: TGTGCCAGTGACAGGGGCTCGGGAAACACCATATATTTT
CDR3aa: CASDRGSGNTIYF
d_gene: TRBD1
abundance: .
j_gene: TRBJ1-3
v_gene: TRBV2

CDR3nt: TGCGCCAGCAGCTTGGGACTAGCGGGAGTAGCCTACGAGCAGTACTTC
CDR3aa: CASSLGLAGVAYEQYF
d_gene: TRBD2
abundance: .
j_gene: TRBJ2-7
v_gene: TRBV5-1

CDR3nt: TGTGCCAGCAGTGAATCCTGGCCCCAGCATTTT
CDR3aa: CASSESWPQHF
d_gene: .
abundance: few
j_gene: TRBJ1-5
v_gene: TRBV6-1

CDR3nt: TGTGCCAGCAGCTTAGATGGGCGGGATACAGATACGCAGTATTTT
CDR3aa: CASSLDGRDTDTQYF
d_gene: .
abundance: .
j_gene: TRBJ2-3
v_gene: TRBV5-4

CDR3nt: TGCGCCAGCAGCTTGCAGGCGACGAACACTGAAGCTTTCTTT
CDR3aa: CASSLQATNTEAFF
d_gene: .
abundance: .
j_gene: TRBJ1-1
v_gene: TRBV5-1

CDR3nt: TGTGCCAGTAGTATGGGGGGGACCCAGTACTTC
CDR3aa: CASSMGGTQYF
d_gene: .
abundance: .
j_gene: TRBJ2-5
v_gene: TRBV19

CDR3nt: TGCGCCAGCAGCTTCGGGTGGGTCAACACAGATACGCAGTATTTT
CDR3aa: CASSFGWVNTDTQYF
d_gene: .
abundance: .
j_gene: TRBJ2-3
v_gene: TRBV5-1

CDR3nt: TGCGCCAGCAGCTTGTCTATTAGCACAGATACGCAGTATTTT
CDR3aa: CASSLSISTDTQYF
d_gene: .
abundance: .
j_gene: TRBJ2-3
v_gene: TRBV5-1

CDR3nt: TGTGCCAGCAGAGCGGGCCCCCTAGGAACCTACGAGCAGTACTTC
CDR3aa: CASRAGPLGTYEQYF
d_gene: .
abundance: .
j_gene: TRBJ2-7
v_gene: TRBV5-6

CDR3nt: TGTGCCAGCAGCCAAGGGGCCGAGCAGTACTTC
CDR3aa: CASSQGAEQYF
d_gene: .
abundance: .
j_gene: TRBJ2-7
v_gene: TRBV14

CDR3nt: TGTGCCAGCAGTGACACCAGCCCGGGAGACCAAGAGACCCAGTACTTC
CDR3aa: CASSDTSPGDQETQYF
d_gene: .
abundance: .
j_gene: TRBJ2-5
v_gene: TRBV6-1

CDR3nt: TGTGCCAGCAGGGAACTACGCTTGAACACTGAAGCTTTCTTT
CDR3aa: CASRELRLNTEAFF
d_gene: .
abundance: few
j_gene: TRBJ1-1
v_gene: TRBV6-1

CDR3nt: TGTGCCAGTATGGACAATAATCAGCCCCAGCATTTT
CDR3aa: CASMDNNQPQHF
d_gene: .
abundance: .
j_gene: TRBJ1-5
v_gene: TRBV19

CDR3nt: TGCAGCGTTGAAGAGGACAGGCTCGGCTACACCTTC
CDR3aa: CSVEEDRLGYTF
d_gene: TRBD1
abundance: .
j_gene: TRBJ1-2
v_gene: TRBV29-1

CDR3nt: TGTGCCGCCTCCGGGACTAGCGGGAGTGAGCAGTTCTTC
CDR3aa: CAASGTSGSEQFF
d_gene: TRBD2
abundance: .
j_gene: TRBJ2-1
v_gene: TRBV30

CDR3nt: TGTGCCTGGGGGGGGGAGCCCGAGCAGTACTTC
CDR3aa: CAWGGEPEQYF
d_gene: TRBD2
abundance: .
j_gene: TRBJ2-7
v_gene: TRBV30

CDR3nt: TGTGCCAGCAGCTTTGACAGGGGTGGCGTTGGCTACACCTTC
CDR3aa: CASSFDRGGVGYTF
d_gene: TRBD1
abundance: .
j_gene: TRBJ1-2
v_gene: TRBV5-4

CDR3nt: TGTGCCAGCAGAAGCTGGGACAGGGAAAGTTCACCCCTCCACTTT
CDR3aa: CASRSWDRESSPLHF
d_gene: TRBD1
abundance: few
j_gene: TRBJ1-6
v_gene: TRBV5-6

CDR3nt: TGTGCCAGCAGTCCTACTCCCCGGGCCGGACTTTCACCCCTCCACTTT
CDR3aa: CASSPTPRAGLSPLHF
d_gene: .
abundance: .
j_gene: TRBJ1-6
v_gene: TRBV9

CDR3nt: TGTGCCAGCAGCTCATCAGGGGCCGGTATAGGGCAGTACTTC
CDR3aa: CASSSSGAGIGQYF
d_gene: .
abundance: .
j_gene: TRBJ2-7
v_gene: TRBV27

CDR3nt: TGTGCCAGCAGCCCCGGGATGAACAGGGCTGAACCTGGGGCCAACGTCCTGACTTTC
CDR3aa: CASSPGMNRAEPGANVLTF
d_gene: .
abundance: once
j_gene: TRBJ2-6
v_gene: TRBV7-6

CDR3nt: TGTGCTACCTCGATGGCTTCTAATGAAAAACTGTTTTTT
CDR3aa: CATSMASNEKLFF
d_gene: .
abundance: few
j_gene: TRBJ1-4
v_gene: TRBV6-5

CDR3nt: TGTGCTAGCAGCTTAGGACAGGGAACAGATACGCAGTATTTT
CDR3aa: CASSLGQGTDTQYF
d_gene: TRBD1
abundance: .
j_gene: TRBJ2-3
v_gene: TRBV7-7

CDR3nt: TGTGCCAGCTCACCGGACAGGAGGAGCCTCACAGATACGCAGTATTTT
CDR3aa: CASSPDRRSLTDTQYF
d_gene: TRBD1
abundance: .
j_gene: TRBJ2-3
v_gene: TRBV18

CDR3nt: TGTGCCACCGCGGTCCTCAGACCGTTTTCGAACACTGAAGCTTTCTTT
CDR3aa: CATAVLRPFSNTEAFF
d_gene: .
abundance: .
j_gene: TRBJ1-1
v_gene: TRBV19

CDR3nt: TGCGCCAGCAGCCAAGGGACAGAAAGCTCCTACGAGCAGTACTTC
CDR3aa: CASSQGTESSYEQYF
d_gene: .
abundance: .
j_gene: TRBJ2-7
v_gene: TRBV4-1

CDR3nt: TGTGCCAGCAGCGCCCGGGACACCGGCTCCTACGAGCAGTACTTC
CDR3aa: CASSARDTGSYEQYF
d_gene: .
abundance: .
j_gene: TRBJ2-7
v_gene: TRBV9

CDR3nt: TGTGCCAGCAGCTTGGACAGGGGCGCCGGGGAGCTGTTTTTT
CDR3aa: CASSLDRGAGELFF
d_gene: TRBD1
abundance: .
j_gene: TRBJ2-2
v_gene: TRBV7-2

CDR3nt: TGTGCCAGCCTTGATCGGACTGGCTTGGGTGGCACCGGGGAGCTGTTTTTT
CDR3aa: CASLDRTGLGGTGELFF
d_gene: .
abundance: .
j_gene: TRBJ2-2
v_gene: TRBV2

CDR3nt: TGTGCCAGTAGTATAGATACAGGGGCCACCCTCCACTTT
CDR3aa: CASSIDTGATLHF
d_gene: TRBD1
abundance: .
j_gene: TRBJ1-6
v_gene: TRBV19

CDR3nt: TGTTCCAGCAGCAAACAGGGACAGCCCCAGCATTTT
CDR3aa: CSSSKQGQPQHF
d_gene: .
abundance: .
j_gene: TRBJ1-5
v_gene: TRBV7-9

CDR3nt: TGTGCCACCAGCAGAGGGGGCGACGAGCAGTACTTC
CDR3aa: CATSRGGDEQYF
d_gene: .
abundance: .
j_gene: TRBJ2-7
v_gene: TRBV15

CDR3nt: TGTGCCAGCAGCGTAGGACCGGGCGGTAGCGGGACAGGGAATGAGCAGTTCTTC
CDR3aa: CASSVGPGGSGTGNEQFF
d_gene: .
abundance: .
j_gene: TRBJ2-1
v_gene: TRBV9

CDR3nt: TGCGCCAGCAGCTCCAGGCCAAGCTCTGGAAACACCATATATTTT
CDR3aa: CASSSRPSSGNTIYF
d_gene: .
abundance: .
j_gene: TRBJ1-3
v_gene: TRBV5-1

CDR3nt: TGTGCCAGTAAGGATAGCGAGGGCGGGACTGAAGCTTTCTTT
CDR3aa: CASKDSEGGTEAFF
d_gene: .
abundance: .
j_gene: TRBJ1-1
v_gene: TRBV5-4

CDR3nt: TGTGCCTCATCAGGGGTGGCAGAGACCCAGTACTTC
CDR3aa: CASSGVAETQYF
d_gene: .
abundance: .
j_gene: TRBJ2-5
v_gene: TRBV19

CDR3nt: TGTGCCAGCAGCTTAACGGGCGTCCACACTGAAGCTTTCTTT
CDR3aa: CASSLTGVHTEAFF
d_gene: .
abundance: .
j_gene: TRBJ1-1
v_gene: TRBV7-3

CDR3nt: TGTGCCACCAGCAGAGATTTTTTGGCGGGAGTGAACGAGCAGTACTTC
CDR3aa: CATSRDFLAGVNEQYF
d_gene: TRBD2
abundance: .
j_gene: TRBJ2-7
v_gene: TRBV15

CDR3nt: TGTGCCAGCAGTTCTCCGGGACAGGGGGGTTCTCAGCCCCAGCATTTT
CDR3aa: CASSSPGQGGSQPQHF
d_gene: TRBD1
abundance: .
j_gene: TRBJ1-5
v_gene: TRBV28

CDR3nt: TGTGCCTGGAGTGGCTTAGATAGCAATCAGCCCCAGCATTTT
CDR3aa: CAWSGLDSNQPQHF
d_gene: .
abundance: .
j_gene: TRBJ1-5
v_gene: TRBV30

CDR3nt: TGTGCCAGCAGTGAAGCGGAACAGGGTACGTACGAGCAGTACTTC
CDR3aa: CASSEAEQGTYEQYF
d_gene: .
abundance: once
j_gene: TRBJ2-7
v_gene: TRBV2

CDR3nt: TGCAGCGCCCAGGGGGTTGGGGACACTGAAGCTTTCTTT
CDR3aa: CSAQGVGDTEAFF
d_gene: TRBD1
abundance: .
j_gene: TRBJ1-1
v_gene: TRBV29-1